The 4 T cell receptor beta chains in this list originate from one sample, sequenced in a study of shared clonotypes between healthy human individuals. CD45RO-negative, CCR7-selected cells formed the naive CD8 fraction, which excluded terminally differentiated effector memory CD45RA+ cells. Produced via immunoSEQ multiplex PCR; TCRdb's table is partial and in-frame only. The table lists over 2,000,000 clones, approximately 92% of them singletons. The specimen sequenced was naive CD8+ T cells from PBMCs. These receptor sequences come from a young man in good health. Some clones in this sample may be carry-over from other donors' samples.

The rearrangement uses TRBV7-2 and TRBJ2-7; 8 bases match TRBD2. The CDR3 is 14 residues long. Per germline, CDR1 SGHTA and CDR2 FQGNSA. V lost 5 bases and J lost 1; bases outside the gene matches: 4. The CDR3 region is CASSRLALSYEQYF. CDR3 coding DNA: TGTGCCAGCAGCCGACTAGCGTTGTCCTACGAGCAGTACTTC.

The chain is built from TRBV28 and TRBJ2-3; D not resolved. The V end lost 7 bases, the J end lost 5 bases, and 16 bases lay between the germline ends. This CDR3 region has 14 residues. Per the germline V gene, CDR1 is MDHEN and CDR2 is SYDVKM. The DNA of the CDR3 is TGTGCCAGCACCCCCCCGCGAACGGGAGATACGCAGTATTTT. This translates into CASTPPRTGDTQYF. Based on the CDR3 plus reference TRBV28 and TRBJ2-3, the full variable domain is DVKVTQSSRYLVKRTGEKVFLECVQDMDHENMFWYRQDPGLGLRLIYFSYDVKMKEKGDIPEGYSVSREKKERFSLILESASTNQTSMYLCASTPPRTGDTQYFGPGTRLTVL.

The rearrangement uses TRBV19 and TRBJ2-7; the D is unclear. The CDR3 covers 14 residues. Germline CDR1 is LNHDA and CDR2 is SQIVND (reference sequence). The germline V and J ends were trimmed by 3 bases and 5 bases, with 14 bases remaining between them. CDR3 in DNA: TGTGCCAGTAGTATTGATTGGGCCTTTGACGAGCAGTACTTC. It is translated as CASSIDWAFDEQYF. Full variable domain (rest looked up from reference TRBV19 and TRBJ2-7): DGGITQSPKYLFRKEGQNVTLSCEQNLNHDAMYWYRQDPGQGLRLIYYSQIVNDFQKGDIAEGYSVSREKKESFPLTVTSAQKNPTAFYLCASSIDWAFDEQYFGPGTRLTVT.

J is TRBJ2-4 and V is TRBV5-6; TRBD1 is a possible D gene (5 bases). The CDR3 length is 15 residues. Germline-derived CDR1 and CDR2 are SGHDT and YYEEEE. V dropped 4 bases and J dropped 0 bases, with 11 bases sitting between them. The chain's CDR3 is CASSGQNLAKNIQYF. DNA for the CDR3: TGTGCCAGCAGCGGACAAAATTTAGCCAAAAACATTCAGTACTTC.